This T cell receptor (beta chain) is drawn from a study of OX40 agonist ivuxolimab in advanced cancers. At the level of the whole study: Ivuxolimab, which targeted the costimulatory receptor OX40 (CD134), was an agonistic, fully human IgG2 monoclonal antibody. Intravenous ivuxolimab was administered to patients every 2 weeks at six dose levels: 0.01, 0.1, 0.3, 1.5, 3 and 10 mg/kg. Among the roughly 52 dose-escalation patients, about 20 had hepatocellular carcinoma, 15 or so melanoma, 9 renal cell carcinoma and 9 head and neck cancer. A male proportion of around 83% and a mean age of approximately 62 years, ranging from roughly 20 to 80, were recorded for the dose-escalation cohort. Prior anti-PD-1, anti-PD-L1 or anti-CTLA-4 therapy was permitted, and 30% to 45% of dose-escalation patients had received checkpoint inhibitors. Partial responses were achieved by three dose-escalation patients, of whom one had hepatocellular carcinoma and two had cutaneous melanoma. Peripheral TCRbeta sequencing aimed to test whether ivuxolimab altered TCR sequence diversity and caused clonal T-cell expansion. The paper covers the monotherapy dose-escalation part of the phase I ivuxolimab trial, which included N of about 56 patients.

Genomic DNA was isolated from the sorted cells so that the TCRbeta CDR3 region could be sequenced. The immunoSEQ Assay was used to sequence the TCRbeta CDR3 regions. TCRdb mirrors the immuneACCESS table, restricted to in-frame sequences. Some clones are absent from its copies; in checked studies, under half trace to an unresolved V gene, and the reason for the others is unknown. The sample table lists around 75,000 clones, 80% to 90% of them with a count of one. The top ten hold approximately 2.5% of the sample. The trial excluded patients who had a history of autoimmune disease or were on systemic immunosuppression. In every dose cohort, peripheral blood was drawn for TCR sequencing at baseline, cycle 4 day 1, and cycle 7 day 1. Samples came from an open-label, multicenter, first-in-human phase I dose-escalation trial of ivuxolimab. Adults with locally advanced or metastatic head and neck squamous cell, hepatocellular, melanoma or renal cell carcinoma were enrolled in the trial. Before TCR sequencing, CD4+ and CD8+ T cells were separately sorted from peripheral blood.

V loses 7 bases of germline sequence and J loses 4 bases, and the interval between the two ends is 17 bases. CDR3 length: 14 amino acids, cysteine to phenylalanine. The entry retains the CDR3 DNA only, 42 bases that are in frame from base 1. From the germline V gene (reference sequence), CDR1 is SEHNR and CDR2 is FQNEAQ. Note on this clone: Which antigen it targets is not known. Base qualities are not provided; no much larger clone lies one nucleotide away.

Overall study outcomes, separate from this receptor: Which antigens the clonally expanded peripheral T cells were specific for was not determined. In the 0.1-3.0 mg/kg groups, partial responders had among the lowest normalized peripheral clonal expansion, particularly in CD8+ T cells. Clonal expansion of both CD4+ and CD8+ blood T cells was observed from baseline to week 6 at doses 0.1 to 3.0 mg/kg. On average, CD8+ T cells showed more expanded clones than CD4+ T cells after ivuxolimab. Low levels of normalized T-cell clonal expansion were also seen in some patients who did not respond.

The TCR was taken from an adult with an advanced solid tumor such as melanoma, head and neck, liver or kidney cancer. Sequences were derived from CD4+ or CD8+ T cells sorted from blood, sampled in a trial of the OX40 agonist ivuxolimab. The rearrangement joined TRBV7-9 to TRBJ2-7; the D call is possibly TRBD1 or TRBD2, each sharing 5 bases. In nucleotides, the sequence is TGTGCCAGCACCCGAGTGGGGGATTCGTACGAGCAGTACTTC. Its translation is CASTRVGDSYEQYF.